The 18 T cell receptor beta chains presented below share a single source sample, sequenced in a study of blood T cell repertoires in COVID-19. Clones were sequenced by immunoSEQ multiplex PCR, and TCRdb holds only the in-frame ones, with some missing. The table shows tens of thousands of clones, with roughly 85% occurring only once. The specimen sequenced was peripheral blood. The receptors originated from a man younger than 40 with acute or convalescent COVID-19.

This chain connects TRBV9 to TRBJ2-3; TRBD2 might be the D (7 bases). This CDR3 is built from 14 residues. Trimming left V 0 bases short and J 4 bases short, with 9 bases between. Germline lookup yields CDR1 SGDLS and CDR2 YYNGEE. The CDR3 spells CASSVGGGADTQYF. Written as DNA, the CDR3 is TGTGCCAGCAGCGTAGGGGGGGGCGCAGATACGCAGTATTTT.

The V and J genes are TRBV6-2 or TRBV6-3 and TRBJ2-7; D is perhaps TRBD2 (5 bases). The germline V gene encodes CDR1 MNHEY and CDR2 SVGEGT. V was clipped by 0 bases and J by 3 bases, with 15 bases between them. The CDR3 is 16 amino acids. As DNA, the CDR3 is TGTGCCAGCAGTTACTCGACTAAAGCCGGTTTCTACGAGCAGTACTTC. This sequence encodes CASSYSTKAGFYEQYF.

V usage is TRBV11-2 and J usage is TRBJ2-5, with D possibly TRBD2 on 6 matching bases. The CDR3 is made up of 14 amino acids. Trimming took off 5 bases at V and 1 base at J, with 11 bases between the two ends. The germline V gene has CDR1 SGHAT and CDR2 FQNNGV. CDR3 sequence: CASSRSGSQETQYF. CDR3 DNA: TGTGCCAGCAGCCGTAGCGGCTCCCAAGAGACCCAGTACTTC.

The chain links TRBV5-1 to TRBJ2-2; TRBD1 is a possible D gene (6 bases). V was pared by 4 bases and J by 0 bases, with 10 bases between. This CDR3 spans 15 amino acids. The germline gives CDR1 SGHRS, CDR2 YFSETQ. The CDR3 nucleotides are TGCGCCAGCAGCCCGGGACATGCGAACACCGGGGAGCTGTTTTTT. Translation gives CASSPGHANTGELFF.

CDR3 sequence: CASGLLLGGGMETQYF. Written as DNA, the CDR3 is TGTGCTAGTGGTTTGCTTTTAGGGGGTGGGATGGAGACCCAGTACTTC. The genes are TRBV12-5 and TRBJ2-5; tentatively, D is TRBD1 (6 bases). Trimming removed 2 bases at V and 5 bases at J, with 18 bases between. This CDR3 comprises 16 residues. CDR1 is LGHNT, CDR2 FRNRAP, per germline.

This clone was recorded once. This chain joins TRBV7-9 and TRBJ2-7; 8 bases agree with TRBD1. Germline CDR1 is SEHNR and CDR2 is FQNEAQ (reference sequence). The V segment lost 4 bases and the J segment 3 bases; nucleotides outside the gene matches: 8. The CDR3 length is 15 residues. CDR3 sequence reads: CASSSRTGIRYEQYF. CDR3 nucleotides: TGTGCCAGCAGCTCGAGGACAGGGATACGCTACGAGCAGTACTTC.

Only a few counts were recorded for this clone. The V gene is TRBV7-2, the J gene TRBJ2-2, with D hard to call. The CDR3 sequence is 15 residues long. Trimming pared 1 base from V and 7 bases from J, leaving 13 bases between. CDR1 and CDR2 from the germline V gene are SGHTA and FQGNSA. CDR3 region: CASSLVYSSGGELFF. The CDR3 coding sequence is TGTGCCAGCAGCTTAGTGTACTCCTCCGGCGGGGAGCTGTTTTTT.

The chain recombines TRBV10-3 with TRBJ2-1; 12 bases fit TRBD2. Germline values: CDR1 ENHRY, CDR2 SYGVKD. This CDR3 has 14 amino acids. After removal of 7 bases from V and 5 bases from J, the junction contained 3 bases not matched to a gene. CDR3 bases: TGTGCCATCACCAGGACTAGCGGGAACAATGAGCAGTTCTTC. Encoded protein: CAITRTSGNNEQFF.

The gene calls are TRBV2 and TRBJ2-1; 11 bases match TRBD1. CDR3 length equals 15 residues. J lost 8 bases, V lost 5 bases, and 8 bases had no gene match. Germline CDR1 SNHLY, CDR2 FYNNEI. For the CDR3, the DNA is TGTGCCAGCAGTATCCTCGGACAGGGGGCCTATGAGCAGTTCTTC. Residues: CASSILGQGAYEQFF. Supplemented by reference TRBV2 and TRBJ2-1, the full variable domain reads EPEVTQTPSHQVTQMGQEVILRCVPISNHLYFYWYRQILGQKVEFLVSFYNNEISEKSEIFDDQFSVERPDGSNFTLKIRSTKLEDSAMYFCASSILGQGAYEQFFGPGTRLTVL.

The chain links TRBV28 to TRBJ1-2; TRBD1 matches at 7 bases. V was clipped by 8 bases and J by 8 bases; unmatched bases: 14. The CDR3 sequence is 14 residues long. Germline V gene sequence: CDR1 MDHEN, CDR2 SYDVKM. The CDR3 coding sequence is TGTGCCAGCCGCATCCCGGGACAGCTTCGAGGCTACACCTTC. Its translation: CASRIPGQLRGYTF.

The rearrangement joins TRBV28 to TRBJ2-6, with D tentatively TRBD1 (6 bases). Trimming stripped 1 base from V and 0 bases from J, with 10 bases between. Germline V lookup: CDR1 MDHEN, CDR2 SYDVKM. This CDR3 has 17 residues. The CDR3 reads CASSLYRAFSGANVLTF. In DNA, the CDR3 is TGTGCCAGCAGTTTATACAGGGCCTTCTCTGGGGCCAACGTCCTGACTTTC.

The chain couples TRBV5-5 to TRBJ2-7, with D uncertain. This CDR3 has 13 amino acids. Germline loops: CDR1 SGHKS, CDR2 YYEKEE (reference sequence). V dropped 1 base and J dropped 2 bases, with 7 bases sitting between them. CDR3 region: CASSLIHTYEQYF. CDR3 nucleotide sequence: TGTGCCAGCAGCTTGATCCACACCTACGAGCAGTACTTC.

J is TRBJ2-5 and V is TRBV7-3, with TRBD1 matching 10 bases. The CDR3 contains 19 residues. V was clipped by 2 bases and J by 7 bases; unmatched bases: 19. Per the germline V gene, CDR1 is SGHTA and CDR2 is FQGTGA. CDR3 DNA: TGTGCCAGCAGCTTATTTTCCCGCTGGGACAGGGGATATTTCGGGACCCAGTACTTC. Its translation is CASSLFSRWDRGYFGTQYF.

The genes are TRBV2 and TRBJ2-5, with 7 bases lining up with TRBD1. This CDR3 is 14 amino acids long. Germline V lookup: CDR1 SNHLY, CDR2 FYNNEI. V shed 2 bases and J 4 bases; nucleotides not matched to a gene: 4. CDR3 region: CASSELRGLETQYF. CDR3 coding DNA: TGTGCCAGCAGTGAATTGAGGGGGCTAGAGACCCAGTACTTC.

This clone was seen a few times. This chain links TRBV6-4 with TRBJ2-2, with 7 bases fitting TRBD2. The CDR3 runs to 19 residues. The ends lost 0 bases at V and 3 bases at J; junction bases unmatched: 13. From germline, CDR1 is MRHNA and CDR2 SNTAGT. The CDR3 region is CASSDSVGGNGGDTGELFF. The CDR3 nucleotides are TGTGCCAGCAGTGACTCAGTCGGGGGGAACGGAGGGGACACCGGGGAGCTGTTTTTT.

This clone was seen a few times. The chain links TRBV6-6 to TRBJ2-5; 7 nucleotides match TRBD1. Per germline, CDR1 MNHNY and CDR2 SVGAGI (reference sequence). V lost 5 bases, J lost 1 base, and 13 bases stayed unmatched. The CDR3 sequence is 17 residues long. The CDR3 is CASSPGTAGTVQETQYF. Written as DNA, the CDR3 is TGTGCCAGCAGTCCCGGGACAGCCGGTACCGTCCAAGAGACCCAGTACTTC.

The V call is TRBV18, the J call TRBJ2-6; 7 positions match TRBD1. Losses at the gene ends were 5 bases for V and 4 bases for J; bases not matched to a gene: 5. The CDR3 totals 15 residues. The V gene's germline CDR1 is KGHSH and CDR2 LQKENI. The CDR3 bases are TGTGCCAGCTCAAGAACAGGGGACGGGGCCAACGTCCTGACTTTC. Translating gives CASSRTGDGANVLTF. Full variable domain (outside the CDR3, taken from reference TRBV18 and TRBJ2-6): NAGVMQNPRHLVRRRGQEARLRCSPMKGHSHVYWYRQLPEEGLKFMVYLQKENIIDESGMPKERFSAEFPKEGPSILRIQQVVRGDSAAYFCASSRTGDGANVLTFGAGSRLTVL.

V usage is TRBV28 and J usage is TRBJ2-2; D might be TRBD1 (5 bases). With 6 bases removed from V and 6 bases from J, the gap between germline ends came to 14 bases. CDR3 length: 14 residues. The V gene's germline CDR1 is MDHEN and CDR2 SYDVKM. CDR3 sequence (DNA): TGTGCCAGCAGGACGACAGTGGTTTCCGGGGAGCTGTTTTTT. The encoded protein is CASRTTVVSGELFF.